This is a list of T cell receptor beta chains from one sample in a study of cytomegalovirus exposure and HLA in healthy donors. Here immunoSEQ multiplex PCR was the method, and the copy in TCRdb shows in-frame clones only, minus some. The data contain tens of thousands of clones, roughly three quarters of them seen just once; the ten biggest clones take up 3.3%. Material: PBMCs. Receptors were obtained from a man aged 18 to 29 in good health and CMV-seronegative. The CDR3 runs from the conserved cysteine through the conserved F or W. The D gene is left open where the match is weak. Only part of the rows carry a size: once, few, many, or a class if the clone is expanded.

j_call: TRBJ1-3
clone_size: NA
d_call: TRBD1
v_call: TRBV9
cdr3_nt: TGTGCCAGCACGGACAGGTTAGCGGGAAACACCATATATTTT
cdr3_aa: CASTDRLAGNTIYF

j_call: TRBJ1-2
clone_size: NA
d_call: NA
v_call: TRBV2
cdr3_nt: TGTGCCAGCAGTCGGGGGGGGCGAGCTAACTATGGCTACACCTTC
cdr3_aa: CASSRGGRANYGYTF

j_call: TRBJ1-1
clone_size: NA
d_call: NA
v_call: TRBV5-1
cdr3_nt: TGCGCCAGCAGCTTGGCGGGACACAGTCCCACTGAAGCTTTCTTT
cdr3_aa: CASSLAGHSPTEAFF

j_call: TRBJ1-4
clone_size: NA
d_call: NA
v_call: TRBV6-5
cdr3_nt: TGTGCCAGCAGTTACGGCGGAGATAATGAAAAACTGTTTTTT
cdr3_aa: CASSYGGDNEKLFF

j_call: TRBJ1-2
clone_size: NA
d_call: NA
v_call: TRBV15
cdr3_nt: TGTGCCACCAGCGGAGGCCCCGGGAACTATGGCTACACCTTC
cdr3_aa: CATSGGPGNYGYTF

j_call: TRBJ1-5
clone_size: NA
d_call: TRBD1
v_call: TRBV7-9
cdr3_nt: TGTGCCAGCAGCTTATCCCAGGGGGTGAGAGGCAATCAGCCCCAGCATTTT
cdr3_aa: CASSLSQGVRGNQPQHF

j_call: TRBJ2-3
clone_size: NA
d_call: TRBD2
v_call: TRBV5-5
cdr3_nt: TGTGCCAGCAGCCTCTCTGCGGGGGGAGGGACAGATACGCAGTATTTT
cdr3_aa: CASSLSAGGGTDTQYF

j_call: TRBJ2-7
clone_size: once
d_call: TRBD1
v_call: TRBV11-2
cdr3_nt: TGTGCCAGCAGCCCGGGACAGAAATACGAGCAGTACTTC
cdr3_aa: CASSPGQKYEQYF

j_call: TRBJ2-3
clone_size: NA
d_call: TRBD2
v_call: TRBV7-2
cdr3_nt: TGTGCCAGCAGGAAAGGACTAGCTTTCACAGATACGCAGTATTTT
cdr3_aa: CASRKGLAFTDTQYF

j_call: TRBJ1-1
clone_size: NA
d_call: NA
v_call: TRBV9
cdr3_nt: TGTGCCAGCAGCGTAAGGGGTATGAACACTGAAGCTTTCTTT
cdr3_aa: CASSVRGMNTEAFF

j_call: TRBJ2-1
clone_size: NA
d_call: NA
v_call: TRBV10-3
cdr3_nt: TGTGCCATCAGTGGAGGCCAGGGAAACAATGAGCAGTTCTTC
cdr3_aa: CAISGGQGNNEQFF

j_call: TRBJ1-1
clone_size: NA
d_call: NA
v_call: TRBV11-3
cdr3_nt: TGTGCCAGCAGCCTTGACAGGAACACTGAAGCTTTCTTT
cdr3_aa: CASSLDRNTEAFF

j_call: TRBJ1-2
clone_size: NA
d_call: NA
v_call: TRBV6-1
cdr3_nt: TGTGCCAGCAGTGAACTAGGCGAAGGTATCTATGGCTACACCTTC
cdr3_aa: CASSELGEGIYGYTF

j_call: TRBJ2-3
clone_size: NA
d_call: NA
v_call: TRBV6-1
cdr3_nt: TGTGCCAGCGGACTATACTTGGCAGATACGCAGTATTTT
cdr3_aa: CASGLYLADTQYF

j_call: TRBJ1-2
clone_size: NA
d_call: NA
v_call: TRBV2
cdr3_nt: TGTGCCAGCAGTGTGCGAGAGTCGCGGGGCTACACCTTC
cdr3_aa: CASSVRESRGYTF

j_call: TRBJ1-6
clone_size: NA
d_call: TRBD1
v_call: TRBV2
cdr3_nt: TGTGCCAGCCGGGGACAGGGGGATTCACCCCTCCACTTT
cdr3_aa: CASRGQGDSPLHF

j_call: TRBJ2-1
clone_size: few
d_call: TRBD2
v_call: TRBV2
cdr3_nt: TGTGCCAGCAGGCGGGGGGGGAGCTCCTACAATGAGCAGTTCTTC
cdr3_aa: CASRRGGSSYNEQFF

j_call: TRBJ2-1
clone_size: NA
d_call: TRBD1
v_call: TRBV30
cdr3_nt: TGTGCCTGGAAGCGCGGACAGGGTTACAATGAGCAGTTCTTC
cdr3_aa: CAWKRGQGYNEQFF

j_call: TRBJ2-3
clone_size: few
d_call: NA
v_call: TRBV6-1
cdr3_nt: TGTGCCAGCAGCCCTGAATCGCGGGGATCAGATACGCAGTATTTT
cdr3_aa: CASSPESRGSDTQYF

j_call: TRBJ2-2
clone_size: NA
d_call: NA
v_call: TRBV19
cdr3_nt: TGTGCCAGTAGTAGCGGGGGCAACACCGGGGAGCTGTTTTTT
cdr3_aa: CASSSGGNTGELFF

j_call: TRBJ1-2
clone_size: few
d_call: TRBD1
v_call: TRBV7-9
cdr3_nt: TGTGCCAGCAGCCCCAGGACAGGATTCTATGGCTACACCTTC
cdr3_aa: CASSPRTGFYGYTF

j_call: TRBJ2-2
clone_size: NA
d_call: TRBD1
v_call: TRBV7-9
cdr3_nt: TGTGCCAGCAGCGACAGGGGCACCGGGGAGCTGTTTTTT
cdr3_aa: CASSDRGTGELFF

j_call: TRBJ2-5
clone_size: NA
d_call: NA
v_call: TRBV11-2
cdr3_nt: TGTGCCAGCAGACCCGGGGGGCGGGAGACCCAGTACTTC
cdr3_aa: CASRPGGRETQYF

j_call: TRBJ2-2
clone_size: NA
d_call: TRBD1
v_call: TRBV7-9
cdr3_nt: TGTGCCAGCAGCTCGAGGGGACAGGGGATCGGGGAGCTGTTTTTT
cdr3_aa: CASSSRGQGIGELFF

j_call: TRBJ1-2
clone_size: NA
d_call: NA
v_call: TRBV27
cdr3_nt: TGTGCCAGCAGGCGGCAGGGCGGCAGCTATGGCTACACCTTC
cdr3_aa: CASRRQGGSYGYTF

j_call: TRBJ1-4
clone_size: NA
d_call: TRBD1
v_call: TRBV11-1
cdr3_nt: TGTGCCAGCAGCACCAGACAGGGGACTAATGAAAAACTGTTTTTT
cdr3_aa: CASSTRQGTNEKLFF

j_call: TRBJ1-1
clone_size: NA
d_call: NA
v_call: TRBV11-2
cdr3_nt: TGTGCCAGCAGCGAGCGGGTGGGAAATACTGAAGCTTTCTTT
cdr3_aa: CASSERVGNTEAFF

j_call: TRBJ1-5
clone_size: NA
d_call: NA
v_call: TRBV27
cdr3_nt: TGTGCCAGCAGTTCGACCGGGATTTCGGGCAATCAGCCCCAGCATTTT
cdr3_aa: CASSSTGISGNQPQHF

j_call: TRBJ1-6
clone_size: few
d_call: TRBD1
v_call: TRBV19
cdr3_nt: TGTGCCAGTAGTATGACACAGGGGGTCAATAATTCACCCCTCCACTTT
cdr3_aa: CASSMTQGVNNSPLHF

j_call: TRBJ1-5
clone_size: once
d_call: NA
v_call: TRBV28
cdr3_nt: TGTGCCAGCAGTTACGTCCCATCGATAGATAGCAATCAGCCCCAGCATTTT
cdr3_aa: CASSYVPSIDSNQPQHF

j_call: TRBJ1-1
clone_size: NA
d_call: TRBD1
v_call: TRBV19
cdr3_nt: TGTGCCAGTAGTGGCCCGACAGGGGTTAGGACTGAAGCTTTCTTT
cdr3_aa: CASSGPTGVRTEAFF

j_call: TRBJ2-2
clone_size: NA
d_call: TRBD1
v_call: TRBV19
cdr3_nt: TGTGCCAGTAGTATATCCGACAGGGAATCCGGGGAGCTGTTTTTT
cdr3_aa: CASSISDRESGELFF

j_call: TRBJ1-1
clone_size: NA
d_call: NA
v_call: TRBV19
cdr3_nt: TGTGCCAGTAGTCCCCGGAGGGGTGGGACTGAAGCTTTCTTT
cdr3_aa: CASSPRRGGTEAFF

j_call: TRBJ2-5
clone_size: NA
d_call: NA
v_call: TRBV5-4
cdr3_nt: TGTGCCAGCAGCCAAAAAGAGACCCAGTACTTC
cdr3_aa: CASSQKETQYF

j_call: TRBJ1-1
clone_size: NA
d_call: NA
v_call: TRBV21-1
cdr3_nt: TGTGCCAGCAGCAAAAAGGGACAGGGTGCGACTGAAGCTTTCTTT
cdr3_aa: CASSKKGQGATEAFF

j_call: TRBJ2-7
clone_size: once
d_call: TRBD1
v_call: TRBV4-1
cdr3_nt: TGCGCCAGCAGCCAACCGGGACAGCCTATCTACGAGCAGTACTTC
cdr3_aa: CASSQPGQPIYEQYF

j_call: TRBJ1-2
clone_size: NA
d_call: NA
v_call: TRBV21-1
cdr3_nt: TGTGCCAGCAGCAAAGGCCTGGGACTCCGGACCTTCTATGGCTACACCTTC
cdr3_aa: CASSKGLGLRTFYGYTF

j_call: TRBJ2-1
clone_size: few
d_call: TRBD2
v_call: TRBV5-1
cdr3_nt: TGCGCCAGCAGCCCAAAGATGACTAGCGGGGGGGCCTACAATGAGCAGTTCTTC
cdr3_aa: CASSPKMTSGGAYNEQFF

j_call: TRBJ2-1
clone_size: once
d_call: TRBD1
v_call: TRBV6-6
cdr3_nt: TGTGCCAGCACTGACAGGGGGCTGGTAATCAATGAGCAGTTCTTC
cdr3_aa: CASTDRGLVINEQFF

j_call: TRBJ1-2
clone_size: NA
d_call: NA
v_call: TRBV11-2
cdr3_nt: TGTGCCAGCAGCTTAGATCGACAGATCCCCTATGGCTACACCTTC
cdr3_aa: CASSLDRQIPYGYTF

j_call: TRBJ2-5
clone_size: NA
d_call: NA
v_call: TRBV25-1
cdr3_nt: TGTGCCAGCAGTGAATGTCCGGACAAGCAAGAGACCCAGTACTTC
cdr3_aa: CASSECPDKQETQYF

j_call: TRBJ1-2
clone_size: NA
d_call: TRBD1
v_call: TRBV6-5
cdr3_nt: TGTGCCAGCAGTTACACCCGGGACAGGGCTACCTATGGCTACACCTTC
cdr3_aa: CASSYTRDRATYGYTF

j_call: TRBJ2-2
clone_size: few
d_call: TRBD1
v_call: TRBV7-2
cdr3_nt: TGTGCCAGCAGCTCCTCCCGACAGGGAGTATCCACCGGGGAGCTGTTTTTT
cdr3_aa: CASSSSRQGVSTGELFF

j_call: TRBJ2-5
clone_size: NA
d_call: NA
v_call: TRBV15
cdr3_nt: TGTGCCACCAGCAGAGGGTTCGGCGGGATGGGGCGGGAGACCCAGTACTTC
cdr3_aa: CATSRGFGGMGRETQYF

j_call: TRBJ1-3
clone_size: NA
d_call: NA
v_call: TRBV7-2
cdr3_nt: TGTGCCAGCAGCTTATGGGAGGGAAACACCATATATTTT
cdr3_aa: CASSLWEGNTIYF

j_call: TRBJ2-2
clone_size: NA
d_call: TRBD1
v_call: TRBV9
cdr3_nt: TGTGCCAGCACCTCAAGGGGTGTACGGACAGGGAACACCGGGGAGCTGTTTTTT
cdr3_aa: CASTSRGVRTGNTGELFF

j_call: TRBJ2-5
clone_size: NA
d_call: TRBD2
v_call: TRBV29-1
cdr3_nt: TGCAGCGCAGCGGGGGGGCTTGGGACCCAGTACTTC
cdr3_aa: CSAAGGLGTQYF

j_call: TRBJ2-3
clone_size: once
d_call: NA
v_call: TRBV30
cdr3_nt: TGTGCCTGGGAGGGAGCGTCAGGGGAGGGGGTACTTACAGATACGCAGTATTTT
cdr3_aa: CAWEGASGEGVLTDTQYF

j_call: TRBJ2-1
clone_size: NA
d_call: NA
v_call: TRBV9
cdr3_nt: TGTGCCAGCAGCGTAGGACAGGCCAGGTCTTACAATGAGCAGTTCTTC
cdr3_aa: CASSVGQARSYNEQFF

j_call: TRBJ1-3
clone_size: NA
d_call: NA
v_call: TRBV30
cdr3_nt: TGTGCCTGGACCTATATACCTGGAAACACCATATATTTT
cdr3_aa: CAWTYIPGNTIYF

j_call: TRBJ2-1
clone_size: NA
d_call: NA
v_call: TRBV6-4
cdr3_nt: TGTGCCAGCAGTGACTCTAGCGGCTCCTACAATGAGCAGTTCTTC
cdr3_aa: CASSDSSGSYNEQFF

j_call: TRBJ1-2
clone_size: NA
d_call: NA
v_call: TRBV14
cdr3_nt: TGTGCCAGCAGCCAAGGTCTAGGGGATAACTATGGCTACACCTTC
cdr3_aa: CASSQGLGDNYGYTF

j_call: TRBJ2-1
clone_size: NA
d_call: TRBD1
v_call: TRBV6-5
cdr3_nt: TGTGCCAGCAGGCTACAGGGGTCATCCTACAATGAGCAGTTCTTC
cdr3_aa: CASRLQGSSYNEQFF